The 20 T cell receptor beta chains in this list originate from one sample, sequenced in a study of T cell changes during pregnancy in multiple sclerosis. Produced via immunoSEQ multiplex PCR; TCRdb's table is partial and in-frame only. Here the sample spans about 80,000 clones, about 91% being singletons. The material was peripheral blood, obtained before pregnancy. These receptors were collected from a female donor with multiple sclerosis, enrolled in a pregnancy study.

The sample holds a few counts of this clone. The chain has TRBV11-3 and TRBJ2-3; 9 bases are shared with TRBD2. CDR3 length: 15 residues. Germline CDR1 and CDR2: SGHNT and YENEEA. Trimming cost V 5 bases and J 0 bases; bases outside gene matches: 3. For the CDR3, the DNA is TGTGCCAGCAGCGCGAGCGGGGGGAGCACAGATACGCAGTATTTT. This gives the protein CASSASGGSTDTQYF.

CDR3 sequence: CASKGQWEQYF. The CDR3, as DNA: TGCGCCAGCAAGGGACAGTGGGAGCAGTACTTC. The chain combines TRBV5-1 with TRBJ2-7; 7 positions match TRBD1. The CDR3 sequence is 11 residues long. Germline trimming cut 6 bases from V and 7 bases from J; bases unmatched to any gene: 4. Germline-derived CDR1 and CDR2 are SGHRS and YFSETQ.

The rearrangement joins TRBV27 to TRBJ1-1; no definite D call. The V gene's germline CDR1 is MNHEY and CDR2 SMNVEV (reference sequence). V lost 5 bases and J 4 bases, leaving 14 bases between the germline ends. The CDR3 runs 14 residues. The CDR3 region has the DNA TGTGCCAGCAGTGTAGGAGGGTCGGTCACTGAAGCTTTCTTT. Protein sequence: CASSVGGSVTEAFF.

The chain joins TRBV6-5 to TRBJ2-5; D remains unclear. The CDR3 consists of 14 residues. V lost 8 bases to trimming and J lost 5 bases, with 18 bases between them. The V gene's germline CDR1 is MNHEY and CDR2 SVGAGI. This chain's CDR3 is CASSMSPVWETQYF. In DNA, the CDR3 is TGTGCCAGCTCTATGTCGCCTGTATGGGAGACCCAGTACTTC.

This clone showed up just a few times. The chain employs TRBV29-1 and TRBJ1-1, with D possibly being TRBD1 (5 bases). Germline lookup yields CDR1 SQVTM and CDR2 ANQGSEA. The CDR3 spans 11 residues. Trimming cost V 6 bases and J 10 bases, with 15 bases left between them. This CDR3 reads CSVRRGEGAFF. The CDR3, as DNA: TGCAGCGTGAGGAGGGGTGAAGGAGCTTTCTTT.

This sequence joins TRBV28 and TRBJ2-7; 10 positions match TRBD2. Germline CDR1 reads MDHEN; CDR2 reads SYDVKM. Unmatched junction bases numbered 10, after V lost 3 bases and J lost 5 bases. The CDR3 sequence is 16 residues long. CDR3 amino acids: CASSLASSGRLNEQYF. DNA of the CDR3: TGTGCCAGCAGTTTGGCCTCTAGCGGGAGATTGAACGAGCAGTACTTC.

This chain uses TRBV5-1 with TRBJ2-3; weak D call: TRBD2 (6 bases). This CDR3 contains 16 residues. Germline V gene lookup returns CDR1 SGHRS and CDR2 YFSETQ. The germline V and J ends were trimmed by 3 bases and 4 bases, with 18 bases remaining between them. CDR3 coding DNA: TGCGCCAGCAGCTCCGGACTACCCTTAACCCCAGATACGCAGTATTTT. It encodes CASSSGLPLTPDTQYF. The whole variable domain, filled in from reference TRBV5-1 and TRBJ2-3, reads KAGVTQTPRYLIKTRGQQVTLSCSPISGHRSVSWYQQTPGQGLQFLFEYFSETQRNKGNFPGRFSGRQFSNSRSEMNVSTLELGDSALYLCASSSGLPLTPDTQYFGPGTRLTVL.

The V gene is TRBV28, the J gene TRBJ2-2; 9 nucleotides line up with TRBD2. This CDR3 has 13 amino acids. Germline V gene sequence: CDR1 MDHEN, CDR2 SYDVKM. V shed 6 bases, J shed 13 bases, and the junction held 9 bases outside the gene matches. Written as DNA, the CDR3 is TGTGCCAGCAGCCCTATAGCGGGAGTACGGCTGTTTTTT. Translating it yields CASSPIAGVRLFF.

The chain uses TRBV19 and TRBJ2-1; 11 nucleotides match TRBD2. CDR1 is LNHDA and CDR2 is SQIVND in the germline V gene (reference sequence). The J segment lost 7 bases and the V segment lost 3 bases, leaving 8 bases of the junction unmatched. The CDR3 is made up of 16 amino acids. CDR3 amino acids: CASSIWAGTSGNEQFF. CDR3 DNA sequence: TGTGCCAGTAGTATTTGGGCCGGGACTAGCGGAAATGAGCAGTTCTTC.

The V call is TRBV5-1, the J call TRBJ2-5, with 8 bases aligning to TRBD1. V lost 4 bases and J lost 1; bases outside the gene matches: 3. Looked up from germline, CDR1 is SGHRS and CDR2 is YFSETQ. The CDR3 loop spans 14 amino acids. CDR3 coding DNA: TGCGCCAGCAGCACCGGACAGGGCCAAGAGACCCAGTACTTC. Encoded protein: CASSTGQGQETQYF.

The V gene is TRBV6-1, the J gene TRBJ2-7; D may be TRBD2 (7 bases). In germline, CDR1 is MNHNS, CDR2 SASEGT. V gave up 3 bases and J gave up 1 base, with 16 bases separating them. The CDR3 is 16 residues long. CDR3: CASSDPGGGSSYEQYF. For the CDR3, the DNA is TGTGCCAGCAGTGATCCGGGGGGCGGGAGTTCCTACGAGCAGTACTTC.

CDR3 coding DNA: TGTGCCACCAGCACTGGGACCGGGACAGGGTTCATCGGGGAGACCCAGTACTTC. Residues: CATSTGTGTGFIGETQYF. The gene calls are TRBV15 and TRBJ2-5; the match to TRBD1 covers 9 bases. CDR1 and CDR2 (germline): LNHNV, YYDKDF (reference sequence). The length of the CDR3 is 18 residues. Trimming took 4 bases from V and 5 from J; bases not matched to a gene: 17.

The chain joins TRBV27 to TRBJ2-7; 8 bases match TRBD1. This CDR3 contains 12 residues. After removal of 5 bases from V and 7 bases from J, the junction contained 4 bases not matched to a gene. Germline CDR1 and CDR2: MNHEY and SMNVEV (reference sequence). The CDR3 is CASSRTGREQYF. For the CDR3, the DNA is TGTGCCAGCAGTCGGACAGGGAGGGAGCAGTACTTC.

The rearrangement links TRBV6-1 to TRBJ2-1; 9 bases agree with TRBD2. The germline V gene has CDR1 MNHNS and CDR2 SASEGT. CDR3 length: 15 amino acids. Germline trimming cut 6 bases from V and 4 bases from J; bases unmatched to any gene: 7. CDR3 loop: CASRGLAGSYNEQFF. DNA for the CDR3: TGTGCCAGCAGGGGCCTAGCGGGATCTTACAATGAGCAGTTCTTC.

The CDR3 region has the DNA TGTGCCAGCAGTAAGGGGGAGGGCTCCTACGAGCAGTACTTC. The encoded protein is CASSKGEGSYEQYF. The chain is built from TRBV6-5 and TRBJ2-7, with D possibly being TRBD2 (7 bases). V shed 5 bases and J shed 0 bases, with 11 bases lying between them. Germline loops: CDR1 MNHEY, CDR2 SVGAGI. CDR3 size: 14 residues.

For the CDR3, the DNA is TGTGCCAGCAGTGAAGCCCCCTTCTACAGGGACGAGCAGTACTTC. Protein sequence: CASSEAPFYRDEQYF. J is TRBJ2-7 and V is TRBV6-1; maybe TRBD1 (6 bases). Germline V gives CDR1 MNHNS, CDR2 SASEGT. V was clipped by 0 bases and J by 5 bases, with 14 bases between them. The CDR3 has 15 residues.

This chain connects TRBV5-4 to TRBJ1-1, with 9 positions matching TRBD1. The germline V gene encodes CDR1 SGHNT and CDR2 YYREEE (reference sequence). This CDR3 spans 14 amino acids. V trimming: 5 bases; J trimming: 2 bases; junction bases outside the gene matches: 4. The CDR3 protein is CASRLGQGNTEAFF. The CDR3 nucleotides are TGTGCCAGCAGACTGGGACAGGGAAACACTGAAGCTTTCTTT.

This chain joins TRBV6-1 and TRBJ2-5; 7 nucleotides agree with TRBD2. There are 13 residues in the CDR3. The germline gives CDR1 MNHNS, CDR2 SASEGT. Trimming cost V 0 bases and J 7 bases; bases outside gene matches: 2. The CDR3 coding sequence is TGTGCCAGCAGTGAAGCCCGCGGGGGGACCCAGTACTTC. It translates to CASSEARGGTQYF.

The V call is TRBV5-1, the J call TRBJ2-3; 7 bases are shared with TRBD2. The V segment lost 4 bases and the J segment 3 bases; nucleotides outside the gene matches: 11. The CDR3 is 16 residues long. The germline gives CDR1 SGHRS, CDR2 YFSETQ. The CDR3 sequence is CASSLEGGPTTDTQYF. Here the CDR3 DNA reads TGCGCCAGCAGCCTGGAGGGAGGGCCTACAACAGATACGCAGTATTTT.

The chain has TRBV2 and TRBJ2-5; possible D gene TRBD1, 6 bases. This CDR3 is built from 15 residues. Trimming shortened V by 3 bases and J by 2 bases, and 13 bases separated the two germline ends. The germline gives CDR1 SNHLY, CDR2 FYNNEI. This CDR3 reads CASSDGQRQQETQYF. The CDR3 DNA sequence: TGTGCCAGCAGTGACGGACAGCGGCAGCAAGAGACCCAGTACTTC.